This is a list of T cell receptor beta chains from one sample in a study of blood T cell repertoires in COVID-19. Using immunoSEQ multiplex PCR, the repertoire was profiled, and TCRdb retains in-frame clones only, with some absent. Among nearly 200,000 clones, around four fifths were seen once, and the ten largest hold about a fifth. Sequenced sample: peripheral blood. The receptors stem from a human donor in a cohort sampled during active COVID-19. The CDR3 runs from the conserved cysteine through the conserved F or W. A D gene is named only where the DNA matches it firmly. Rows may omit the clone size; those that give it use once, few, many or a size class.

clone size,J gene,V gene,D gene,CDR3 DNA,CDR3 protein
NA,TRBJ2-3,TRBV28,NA,TGTGCCACCCGTCGTCGATTGGCTAATCCGCTAGGCACAGATACGCAGTATTTT,CATRRRLANPLGTDTQYF
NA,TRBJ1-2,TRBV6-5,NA,TGTGCCAGCACCACCCAGGCAGGGGGCTACACCTTC,CASTTQAGGYTF
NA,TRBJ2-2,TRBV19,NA,TGTGCCAGTAGTGCGGTAAACACCGGGGAGCTGTTTTTT,CASSAVNTGELFF
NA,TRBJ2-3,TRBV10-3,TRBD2,TGTGCCATCAGTGAGTCGGCTAGCGGGGGCACAGATACGCAGTATTTT,CAISESASGGTDTQYF
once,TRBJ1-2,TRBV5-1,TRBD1,TGCGCCAGCAGCTTGGTAGGGACAGGCTATGGCTACACCTTC,CASSLVGTGYGYTF
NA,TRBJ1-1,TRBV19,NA,TGTGCCAGTAGTATAGCTCGGAACACTGAAGCTTTCTTT,CASSIARNTEAFF
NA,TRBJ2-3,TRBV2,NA,TGTGCCAGCAGTGAATGGACACCGACACTCACAGATACGCAGTATTTT,CASSEWTPTLTDTQYF
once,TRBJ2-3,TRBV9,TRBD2,TGTGCCAGCAGCCGAGGGAGGGGCCACACAGATACGCAGTATTTT,CASSRGRGHTDTQYF
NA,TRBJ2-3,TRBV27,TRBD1,TGTGCCAGCAACTACCGGACAGGGAGTATCAATACGCAGTATTTT,CASNYRTGSINTQYF
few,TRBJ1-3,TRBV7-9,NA,TGTGCCAGCAGCAGCTTGGACAGCTCTGGAAACACCATATATTTT,CASSSLDSSGNTIYF
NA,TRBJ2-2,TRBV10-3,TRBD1,TGTGCCATCAGTGAGTCGGCAGGGGGCATCGGCGGGGAGCTGTTTTTT,CAISESAGGIGGELFF
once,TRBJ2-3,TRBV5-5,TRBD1,TGTGCCAGCAGCTTGGCCAGACAGGGAGCTACGCAGTATTTT,CASSLARQGATQYF
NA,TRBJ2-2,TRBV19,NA,TGTGCCAGTAGCTTAGACAGGTGGAACACCGGGGAGCTGTTTTTT,CASSLDRWNTGELFF
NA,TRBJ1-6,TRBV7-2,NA,TGTGCCAGCAGCTTAGAGAGAGTAAATTCACCCCTCCACTTT,CASSLERVNSPLHF
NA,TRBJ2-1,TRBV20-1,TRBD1,TGCAGTGCTAGTCGGCAGGGGGCCTACAATGAGCAGTTCTTC,CSASRQGAYNEQFF
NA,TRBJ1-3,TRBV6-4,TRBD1,TGTGCCACTAAACCCCGGGAGGACAGGGGGACCCACTCTGGAAACACCATATATTTT,CATKPREDRGTHSGNTIYF
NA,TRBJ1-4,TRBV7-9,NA,TGTGCCAGCTCCGAGATAACCGGAGCAATGGATAATGAAAAACTGTTTTTT,CASSEITGAMDNEKLFF
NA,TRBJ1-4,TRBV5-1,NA,TGCGCCAGCAGCTCCACTCGAGCCGGGGGTGAAAAACTGTTTTTT,CASSSTRAGGEKLFF
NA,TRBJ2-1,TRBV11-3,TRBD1,TGTGCCAGCAGCCGGGTAGGACAGGGCGGTGAGCAGTTCTTC,CASSRVGQGGEQFF
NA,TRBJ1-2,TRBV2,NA,TGTGCCAGCAGTCCCGGGTGGTCCGCTAACTATGGCTACACCTTC,CASSPGWSANYGYTF
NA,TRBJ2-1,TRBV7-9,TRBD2,TGTGCCAGCAGCTTTGGAGTTAGCGGGGTGGGTGAGCAGTTCTTC,CASSFGVSGVGEQFF
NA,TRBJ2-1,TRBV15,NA,TGTGCCACCAGGGGAGCATCCTACAATGAGCAGTTCTTC,CATRGASYNEQFF
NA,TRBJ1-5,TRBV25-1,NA,TGTGCCAGCAGTGAACCAGGGTTTAATCAGCCCCAGCATTTT,CASSEPGFNQPQHF
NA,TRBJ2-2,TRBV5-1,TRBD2,TGCGCCAGCGGACGGACTAGCGGGGCAAACACCGGGGAGCTGTTTTTT,CASGRTSGANTGELFF
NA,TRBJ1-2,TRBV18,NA,TGTGCCAGCTCACCAATTGAGGAGGTCTATGGCTACACCTTC,CASSPIEEVYGYTF
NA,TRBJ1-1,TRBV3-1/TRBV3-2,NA,TGTGCCAGCAGCCAGGACAGCCGCACTGAAGCTTTCTTT,CASSQDSRTEAFF
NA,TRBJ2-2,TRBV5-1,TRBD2,TGCGCCAGCAGCTCGCCCGGACTAGCCCACACCGGGGAGCTGTTTTTT,CASSSPGLAHTGELFF
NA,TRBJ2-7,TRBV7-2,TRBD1,TGTGCCAGCAGCTTAGAGACAGGGCCTTACGAGCAGTACTTC,CASSLETGPYEQYF
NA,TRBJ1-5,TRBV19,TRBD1,TGTGCCAGTAGTGGACAGGGGGGAAATCAGCCCCAGCATTTT,CASSGQGGNQPQHF
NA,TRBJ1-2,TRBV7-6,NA,TGTGCCAGCAGCTTAACCCCCGGACAGAGAAACTATGGCTACACCTTC,CASSLTPGQRNYGYTF
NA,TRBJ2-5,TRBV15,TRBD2,TGTGCCACCAGCAGAGTGGGGGGGGAGACCCAGTACTTC,CATSRVGGETQYF
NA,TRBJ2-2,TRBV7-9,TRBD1,TGTGCCAGCAGCCCAGGGGGTGTCGGGGAGCTGTTTTTT,CASSPGGVGELFF
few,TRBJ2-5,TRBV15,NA,TGTGCCACCAGCAGAGATCGACCGGGACTGAGAGTAGGAGAGACCCAGTACTTC,CATSRDRPGLRVGETQYF
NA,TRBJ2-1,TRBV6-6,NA,TGTGCCAGCAGTCCTACAGGGAGCGTTAACAATGAGCAGTTCTTC,CASSPTGSVNNEQFF
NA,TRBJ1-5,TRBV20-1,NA,TGCAGTGCTAGTACGACAGGATATAGCAATCAGCCCCAGCATTTT,CSASTTGYSNQPQHF
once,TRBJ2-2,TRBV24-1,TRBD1,TGTGCCACCAGTGAAAGACAGGGGCTCTCCCTTTCCGGGGAGCTGTTTTTT,CATSERQGLSLSGELFF
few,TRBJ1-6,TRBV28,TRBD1,TGTGCCGGAGCGACGGGACAGGGTAATTCACCCCTCCACTTT,CAGATGQGNSPLHF
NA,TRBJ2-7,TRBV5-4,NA,TGTGCCAGCAGCTTGCCAGCTGTTCGAGGCCTTACCTCCTACGAGCAGTACTTC,CASSLPAVRGLTSYEQYF
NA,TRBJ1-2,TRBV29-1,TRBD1,TGCAGCGTTCTTAGGACAGGGATTTATGGCTACACCTTC,CSVLRTGIYGYTF
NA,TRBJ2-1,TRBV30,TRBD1,TGTGCCTGGAAGGGGCAGGGGGCATACAATGAGCAGTTCTTC,CAWKGQGAYNEQFF
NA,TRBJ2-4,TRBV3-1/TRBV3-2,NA,TGTGCCAGCAGCCAAGGGCGGGCGGCCAAAAACATTCAGTACTTC,CASSQGRAAKNIQYF
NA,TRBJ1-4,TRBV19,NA,TGTGCCAGTAGAAATACAGGGTTCACTAATGAAAAACTGTTTTTT,CASRNTGFTNEKLFF
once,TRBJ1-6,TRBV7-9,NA,TGTGCCAGCAGCTTAGATATTTCACCCCTCCACTTT,CASSLDISPLHF
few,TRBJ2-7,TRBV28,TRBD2,TGTGCCAGCAGTCGTAGCGGGAGTGTCCACGAGCAGTACTTC,CASSRSGSVHEQYF
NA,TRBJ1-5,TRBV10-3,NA,TGTGCCATCAGTGAGGGCCGACAGGCAAATCAGCCCCAGCATTTT,CAISEGRQANQPQHF